The clone carrying this T cell receptor (beta chain) was seen a few times. No antigen is known for it. This CDR3 is missing its conserved last phenylalanine or tryptophan, likely due to a read error. The DNA is left out, because the CDR3 cannot be placed on it with certainty; the CDR3 is given as TCRdb lists it. The CDR3 is 12 amino acids in total, end residues counted. This record comes from a study of tumor-infiltrating lymphocytes in primary liver carcinoma. Study context: The tumors, T1-T3 N0M0 lesions, were roughly 4.2 to 11 cm across.

Making TCR beta cDNA involved 400 to 600 ng total RNA and a constant-region primer. Each TCR beta library was derived from three nested multiplex PCR rounds that employed slightly modified ARM-PCR. A C-beta reverse primer was combined with TRBV1-TRBV30 forward primers in the first two PCR rounds, and each round had ten to eleven cycles. TCRdb passed the multiplex PCR reads through MiXCR, listing each CDR3 protein once. The sample records approximately 45,000 distinct CDR3 sequences, around 72% being singletons. For each extraction, RNA and DNA were obtained together from about 21-30 mg of unsorted bulk tissue. Chronic HBV infection was present in the patients, who were treatment-naive. There were five separate regions sampled from each tumor. The study's findings and limits: With p = 0.039, the top-250-clone fraction in tumors significantly exceeded that in blood.

The source material was liver tumor tissue from sampling region 2. Indicated subset: tumor region T2, inferior pole. The chain recombines TRBV12-3 or TRBV12-4 with TRBJ1-1; the table's D gene call, TRBD1, was not cross checked with the DNA. The TCR originated in a man aged 40-50 years with primary liver carcinoma and hepatitis B virus infection. The CDR3 loop is CASSPLWTEALL.